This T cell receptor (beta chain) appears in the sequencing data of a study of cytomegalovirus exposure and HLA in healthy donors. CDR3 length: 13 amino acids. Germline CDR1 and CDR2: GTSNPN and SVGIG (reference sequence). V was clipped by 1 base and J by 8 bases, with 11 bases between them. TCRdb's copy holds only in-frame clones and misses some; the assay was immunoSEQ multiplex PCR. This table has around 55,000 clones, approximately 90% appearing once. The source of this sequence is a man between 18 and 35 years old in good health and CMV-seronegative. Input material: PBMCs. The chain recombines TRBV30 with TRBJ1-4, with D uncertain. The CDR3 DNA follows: TGTGCCTGGAGTGGGCAGACGGGGGAAAAACTGTTTTTT. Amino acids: CAWSGQTGEKLFF.